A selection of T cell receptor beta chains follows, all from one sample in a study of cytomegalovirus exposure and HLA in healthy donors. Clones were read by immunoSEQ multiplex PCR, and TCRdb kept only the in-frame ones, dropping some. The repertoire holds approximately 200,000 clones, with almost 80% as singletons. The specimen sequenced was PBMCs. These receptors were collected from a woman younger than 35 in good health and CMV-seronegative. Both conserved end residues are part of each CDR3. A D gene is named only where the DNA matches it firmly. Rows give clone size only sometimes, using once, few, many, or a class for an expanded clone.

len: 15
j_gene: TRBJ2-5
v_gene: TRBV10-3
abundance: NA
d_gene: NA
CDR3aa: CAISESVLNQETQYF
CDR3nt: TGTGCCATCAGTGAGTCTGTACTGAACCAAGAGACCCAGTACTTC

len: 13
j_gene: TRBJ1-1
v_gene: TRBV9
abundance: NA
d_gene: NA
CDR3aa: CASSAGVNTEAFF
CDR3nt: TGTGCCAGCAGCGCCGGGGTGAACACTGAAGCTTTCTTT

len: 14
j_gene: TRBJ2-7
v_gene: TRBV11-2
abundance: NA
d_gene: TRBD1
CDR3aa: CASGSTGVTYEQYF
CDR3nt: TGTGCCAGCGGATCGACAGGGGTAACCTACGAGCAGTACTTC

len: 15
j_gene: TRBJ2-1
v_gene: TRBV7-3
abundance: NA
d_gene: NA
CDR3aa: CASSLSSTPYNEQFF
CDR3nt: TGTGCCAGCAGCTTATCTTCTACGCCCTACAATGAGCAGTTCTTC

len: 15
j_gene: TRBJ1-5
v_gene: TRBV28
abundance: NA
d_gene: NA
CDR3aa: CASSPPWTVRQPQHF
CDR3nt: TGTGCCAGCAGTCCCCCGTGGACAGTGCGACAGCCCCAGCATTTT

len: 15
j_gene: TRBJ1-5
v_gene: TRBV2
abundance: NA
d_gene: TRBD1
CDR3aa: CASSPTGSSNQPQHF
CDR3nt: TGTGCCAGCAGCCCGACAGGGAGTAGCAATCAGCCCCAGCATTTT

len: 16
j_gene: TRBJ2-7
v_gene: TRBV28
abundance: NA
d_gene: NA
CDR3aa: CASSSPRQRSSYEQYF
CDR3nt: TGTGCCAGCAGTTCCCCTCGGCAGAGGAGCTCCTACGAGCAGTACTTC

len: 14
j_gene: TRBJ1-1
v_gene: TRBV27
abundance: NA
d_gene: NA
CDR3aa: CASSLRGPNTEAFF
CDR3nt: TGTGCCAGCAGTTTGCGGGGTCCTAACACTGAAGCTTTCTTT

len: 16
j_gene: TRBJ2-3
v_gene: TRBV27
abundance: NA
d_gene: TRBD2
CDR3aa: CASSLGLAGGPHTQYF
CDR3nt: TGTGCCAGCAGTTTAGGTCTAGCGGGGGGGCCACATACGCAGTATTTT

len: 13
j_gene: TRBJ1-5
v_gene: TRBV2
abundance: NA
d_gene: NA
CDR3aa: CASSENDSLPQHF
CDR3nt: TGTGCCAGCAGTGAAAATGACTCCCTTCCCCAGCATTTT

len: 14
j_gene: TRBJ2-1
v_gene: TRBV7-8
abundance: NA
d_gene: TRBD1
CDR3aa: CASSDRASYNEQFF
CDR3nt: TGTGCCAGCAGCGACAGGGCGTCCTACAATGAGCAGTTCTTC

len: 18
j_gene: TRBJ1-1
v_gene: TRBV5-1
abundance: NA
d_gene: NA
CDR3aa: CASSLALIAAGRSPEAFF
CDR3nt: TGCGCCAGCAGCTTGGCCCTAATTGCGGCAGGGCGGTCGCCTGAAGCTTTCTTT

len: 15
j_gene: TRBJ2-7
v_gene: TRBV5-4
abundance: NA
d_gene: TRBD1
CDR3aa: CASSWRDRGGGEQYF
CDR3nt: TGTGCCAGCAGCTGGCGGGACAGGGGAGGAGGAGAGCAGTACTTC

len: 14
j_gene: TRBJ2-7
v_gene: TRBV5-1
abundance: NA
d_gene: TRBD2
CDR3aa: CASSGSGGIEEQYF
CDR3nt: TGCGCCAGCAGCGGGAGCGGGGGAATTGAAGAGCAGTACTTC

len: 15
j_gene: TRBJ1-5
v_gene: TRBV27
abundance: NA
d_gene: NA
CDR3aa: CASSLSPGSNQPQHF
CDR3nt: TGTGCCAGCAGTTTATCTCCCGGTAGCAATCAGCCCCAGCATTTT

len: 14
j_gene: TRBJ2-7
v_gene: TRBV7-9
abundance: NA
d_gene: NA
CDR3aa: CASSLVAGADEQYF
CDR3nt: TGTGCCAGCAGCTTAGTCGCGGGGGCCGACGAGCAGTACTTC

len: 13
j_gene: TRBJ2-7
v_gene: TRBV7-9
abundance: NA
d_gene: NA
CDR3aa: CASSLGGRDEQYF
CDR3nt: TGTGCCAGCAGCTTAGGGGGCAGGGACGAGCAGTACTTC

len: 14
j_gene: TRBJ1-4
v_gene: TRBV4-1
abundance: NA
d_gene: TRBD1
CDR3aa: CASSPGQEAEKLFF
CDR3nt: TGCGCCAGCAGCCCGGGACAGGAAGCTGAAAAACTGTTTTTT

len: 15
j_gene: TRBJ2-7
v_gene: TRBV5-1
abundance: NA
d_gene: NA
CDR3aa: CASSHGTPSSYEQYF
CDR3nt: TGCGCCAGCAGCCATGGGACACCCTCTTCCTACGAGCAGTACTTC

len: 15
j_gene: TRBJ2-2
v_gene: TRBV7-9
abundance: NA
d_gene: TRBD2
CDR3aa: CASSWSGSDTGELFF
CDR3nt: TGTGCCAGCAGCTGGAGCGGGAGTGATACCGGGGAGCTGTTTTTT

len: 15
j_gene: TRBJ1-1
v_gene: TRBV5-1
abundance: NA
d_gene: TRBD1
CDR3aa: CASSFRQGIDTEAFF
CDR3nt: TGCGCCAGCAGCTTTAGACAGGGAATCGACACTGAAGCTTTCTTT

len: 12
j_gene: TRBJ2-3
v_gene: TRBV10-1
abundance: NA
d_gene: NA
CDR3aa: CASSGETDTQYF
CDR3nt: TGCGCCAGCAGCGGAGAAACAGATACGCAGTATTTT

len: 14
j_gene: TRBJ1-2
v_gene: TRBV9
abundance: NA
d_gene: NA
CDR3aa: CASSVDAGNYGYTF
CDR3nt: TGTGCCAGCAGCGTAGATGCGGGAAACTATGGCTACACCTTC

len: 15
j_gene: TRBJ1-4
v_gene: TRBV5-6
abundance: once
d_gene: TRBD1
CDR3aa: CASSGPGQRDEKLFF
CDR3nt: TGTGCCAGCAGCGGACCGGGACAGAGGGATGAAAAACTGTTTTTT

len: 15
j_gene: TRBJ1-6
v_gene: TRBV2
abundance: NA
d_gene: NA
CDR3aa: CASSDRVLRNSPLHF
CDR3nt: TGTGCCAGCAGTGACAGGGTGCTAAGGAATTCACCCCTCCACTTT

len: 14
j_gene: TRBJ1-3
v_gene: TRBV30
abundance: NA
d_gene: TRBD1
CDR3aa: CAWSSGTAGNTIYF
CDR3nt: TGTGCCTGGAGTTCCGGGACAGCTGGAAACACCATATATTTT

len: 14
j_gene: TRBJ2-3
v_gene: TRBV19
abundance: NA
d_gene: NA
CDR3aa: CASSIDPGSDTQYF
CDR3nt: TGTGCCAGTAGTATAGATCCTGGCTCAGATACGCAGTATTTT

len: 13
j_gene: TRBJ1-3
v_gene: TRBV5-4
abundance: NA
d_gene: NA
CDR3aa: CASSSIPGNTIYF
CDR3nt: TGTGCCAGCAGCTCTATACCTGGAAACACCATATATTTT

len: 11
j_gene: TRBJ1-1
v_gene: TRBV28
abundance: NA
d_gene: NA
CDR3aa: CASSQDRQAFF
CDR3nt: TGTGCCAGCAGTCAGGACAGACAAGCTTTCTTT

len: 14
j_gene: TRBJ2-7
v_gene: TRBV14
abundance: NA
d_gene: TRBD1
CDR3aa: CASSLNRGYYEQYF
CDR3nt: TGTGCCAGCAGCCTAAACAGGGGTTACTACGAGCAGTACTTC

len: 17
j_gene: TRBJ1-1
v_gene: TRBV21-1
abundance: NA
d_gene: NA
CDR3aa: CASPLASTGPLNTEAFF
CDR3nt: TGTGCCAGCCCTCTTGCCTCGACAGGGCCATTGAACACTGAAGCTTTCTTT